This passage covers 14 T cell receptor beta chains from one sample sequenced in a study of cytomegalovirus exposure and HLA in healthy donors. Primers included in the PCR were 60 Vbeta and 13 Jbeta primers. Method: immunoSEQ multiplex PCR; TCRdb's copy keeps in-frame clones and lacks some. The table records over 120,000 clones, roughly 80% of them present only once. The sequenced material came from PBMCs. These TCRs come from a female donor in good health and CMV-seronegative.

CDR3 protein: CASSLELGGQRFWSQYF. For the CDR3, the DNA is TGTGCCAGCAGCTTAGAACTGGGAGGGCAACGTTTCTGGTCGCAGTACTTC. The J gene is TRBJ2-7, the V gene TRBV7-8; 7 bases fit TRBD2. Germline V gene lookup returns CDR1 SGHVS and CDR2 FQNEAQ. Trimming removed 1 base from V and 9 bases from J; junction bases left unmatched: 18. There are 17 residues in the CDR3.

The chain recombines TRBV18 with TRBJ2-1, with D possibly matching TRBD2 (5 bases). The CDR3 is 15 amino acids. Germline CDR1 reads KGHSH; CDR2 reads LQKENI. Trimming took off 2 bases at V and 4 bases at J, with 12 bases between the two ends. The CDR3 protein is CASSPWASGYNEQFF. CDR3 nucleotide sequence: TGTGCCAGCTCACCATGGGCTTCGGGGTACAATGAGCAGTTCTTC.

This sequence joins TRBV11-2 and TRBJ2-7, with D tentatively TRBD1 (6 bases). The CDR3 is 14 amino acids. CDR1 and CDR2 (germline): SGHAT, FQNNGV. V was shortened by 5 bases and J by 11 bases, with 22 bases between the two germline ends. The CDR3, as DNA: TGTGCCAGCAGCGACCTCCGAAGGAACAGGGCCAAGTACTTC. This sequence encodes CASSDLRRNRAKYF.

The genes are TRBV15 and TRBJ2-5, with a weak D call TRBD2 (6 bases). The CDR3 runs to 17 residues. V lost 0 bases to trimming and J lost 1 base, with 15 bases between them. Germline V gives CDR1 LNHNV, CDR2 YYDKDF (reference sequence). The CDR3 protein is CATSRDLRAGTQETQYF. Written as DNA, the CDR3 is TGTGCCACCAGCAGAGATCTTCGAGCGGGCACCCAAGAGACCCAGTACTTC.

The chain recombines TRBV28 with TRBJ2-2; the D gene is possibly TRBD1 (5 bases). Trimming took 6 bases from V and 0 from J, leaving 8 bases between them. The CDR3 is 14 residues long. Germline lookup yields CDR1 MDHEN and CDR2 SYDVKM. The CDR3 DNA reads TGTGCCAGCAGATTGACAGCGAACACCGGGGAGCTGTTTTTT. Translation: CASRLTANTGELFF.

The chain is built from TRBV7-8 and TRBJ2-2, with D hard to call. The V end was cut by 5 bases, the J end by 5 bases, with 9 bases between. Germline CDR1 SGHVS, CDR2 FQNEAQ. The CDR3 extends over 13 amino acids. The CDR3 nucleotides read TGTGCCAGCAGCCTTTATAGAACCGGGGAGCTGTTTTTT. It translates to CASSLYRTGELFF.

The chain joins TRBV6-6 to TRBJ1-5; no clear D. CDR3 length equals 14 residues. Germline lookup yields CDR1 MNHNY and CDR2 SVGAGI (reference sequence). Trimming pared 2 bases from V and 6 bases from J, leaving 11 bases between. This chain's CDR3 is CASSYTSRSQPQHF. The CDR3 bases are TGTGCCAGCAGTTACACCTCTAGGAGTCAGCCCCAGCATTTT.

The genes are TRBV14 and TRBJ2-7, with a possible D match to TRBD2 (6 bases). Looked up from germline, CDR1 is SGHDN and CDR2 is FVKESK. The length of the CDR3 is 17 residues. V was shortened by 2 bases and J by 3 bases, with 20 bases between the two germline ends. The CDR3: CASSQWGLMGGYYEQYF. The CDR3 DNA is TGTGCCAGCAGCCAATGGGGCCTAATGGGGGGATACTACGAGCAGTACTTC. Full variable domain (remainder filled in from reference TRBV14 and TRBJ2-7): EAGVTQFPSHSVIEKGQTVTLRCDPISGHDNLYWYRRVMGKEIKFLLHFVKESKQDESGMPNNRFLAERTGGTYSTLKVQPAELEDSGVYFCASSQWGLMGGYYEQYFGPGTRLTVT.

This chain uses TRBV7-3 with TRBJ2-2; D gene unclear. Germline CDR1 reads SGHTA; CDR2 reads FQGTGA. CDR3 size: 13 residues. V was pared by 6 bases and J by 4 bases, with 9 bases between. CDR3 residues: CASSPTSTGELFF. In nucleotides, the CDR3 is TGTGCCAGCAGTCCCACCAGCACCGGGGAGCTGTTTTTT.

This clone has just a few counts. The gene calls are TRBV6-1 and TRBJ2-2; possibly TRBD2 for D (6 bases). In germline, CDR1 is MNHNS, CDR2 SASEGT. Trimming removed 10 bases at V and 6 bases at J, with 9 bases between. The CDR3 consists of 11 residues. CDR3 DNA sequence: TGTGCCACGGGAGACCCCGGGGAGCTGTTTTTT. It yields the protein CATGDPGELFF.

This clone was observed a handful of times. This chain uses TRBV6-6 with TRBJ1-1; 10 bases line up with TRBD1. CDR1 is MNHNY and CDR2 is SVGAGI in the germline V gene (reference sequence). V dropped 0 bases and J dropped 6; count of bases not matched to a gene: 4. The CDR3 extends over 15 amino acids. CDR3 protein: CASSYSTGGKAEAFF. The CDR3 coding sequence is TGTGCCAGCAGTTACTCGACAGGGGGCAAGGCTGAAGCTTTCTTT.

This chain's CDR3 is CASSPRQGIDEQFF. CDR3 nucleotides: TGCGCCAGCAGCCCCCGACAGGGAATCGATGAGCAGTTCTTC. The gene calls are TRBV5-1 and TRBJ2-1; 7 bases line up with TRBD1. Trimming took 4 bases from V and 8 from J; bases not matched to a gene: 9. Germline CDR1 SGHRS, CDR2 YFSETQ. The CDR3 covers 14 residues. The full variable domain, with the rest looked up from reference TRBV5-1 and TRBJ2-1, is KAGVTQTPRYLIKTRGQQVTLSCSPISGHRSVSWYQQTPGQGLQFLFEYFSETQRNKGNFPGRFSGRQFSNSRSEMNVSTLELGDSALYLCASSPRQGIDEQFFGPGTRLTVL.

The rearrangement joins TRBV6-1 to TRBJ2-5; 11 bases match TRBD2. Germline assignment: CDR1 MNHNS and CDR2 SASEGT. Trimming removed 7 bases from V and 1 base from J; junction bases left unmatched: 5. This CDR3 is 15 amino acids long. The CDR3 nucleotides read TGTGCCAGCAAAGAGGGGACTAGCGGCCAAGAGACCCAGTACTTC. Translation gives CASKEGTSGQETQYF.

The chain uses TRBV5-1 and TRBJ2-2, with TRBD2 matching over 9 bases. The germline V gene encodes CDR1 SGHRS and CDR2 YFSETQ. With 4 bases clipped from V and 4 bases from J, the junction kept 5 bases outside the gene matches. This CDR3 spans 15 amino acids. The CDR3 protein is CASSGLAGVTGELFF. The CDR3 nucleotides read TGCGCCAGCAGCGGGTTAGCGGGAGTCACCGGGGAGCTGTTTTTT. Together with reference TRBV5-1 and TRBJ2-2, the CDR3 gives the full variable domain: KAGVTQTPRYLIKTRGQQVTLSCSPISGHRSVSWYQQTPGQGLQFLFEYFSETQRNKGNFPGRFSGRQFSNSRSEMNVSTLELGDSALYLCASSGLAGVTGELFFGEGSRLTVL.